This T cell receptor (beta chain) originates from a study of blood T cell repertoires in COVID-19. Some clones are missing from TCRdb's copy, which holds only in-frame ones; the method was immunoSEQ multiplex PCR. The table includes about 91,000 clones, about four fifths detected once. CDR1 is LNHNV and CDR2 is YYDKDF in the germline V gene (reference sequence). The CDR3 spans 15 residues. Trimming removed 2 bases at V and 4 bases at J, with 14 bases between. Source material: peripheral blood. This clonotype originated in an elderly woman with acute or convalescent COVID-19. The V call is TRBV15, the J call TRBJ2-5; D may be TRBD1 (6 bases). CDR3 DNA: TGTGCCACCAGCAGAAGAGGCAGGGGAGTAGAGACCCAGTACTTC. Translation: CATSRRGRGVETQYF.